This T cell receptor (beta chain) was retrieved from a study of blood T cell repertoires in COVID-19. Overall study: The United States, Italy and Spain were the sources of the acute and convalescent COVID-19 samples. From T cells, B-cell-depleted T cells, or PBMCs came the material, which was cDNA or gDNA.

In the original workflow: For nucleated cells, counts were estimated from reference gene primer amplification. TCRdb keeps only in-frame clones here, not all; method: immunoSEQ multiplex PCR. That table is the source of V, J and clone size, and D and trimming were worked out from the DNA. This sample carries about 75,000 clones, 79% of them seen once, and the ten largest clones take approximately 5%. Trimming removed 5 bases from V and 2 bases from J; junction bases left unmatched: 5. In germline, CDR1 is MGHRA, CDR2 YSYEKL. The CDR3 contains 14 residues. This TCR was sampled from a woman aged 80 or over with active or convalescent COVID-19. Sample: peripheral blood. V gene TRBV4-1 combines with J gene TRBJ2-5, with 7 bases matching TRBD1. CDR3 residues: CASSGGTEQETQYF. CDR3 coding DNA: TGCGCCAGCAGCGGTGGGACAGAACAAGAGACCCAGTACTTC.